Below are 26 T cell receptor beta chains sequenced from a single sample in a study of control samples from healthy donors and cancer patients. The method was immunoSEQ multiplex PCR; TCRdb's version includes in-frame clones alone and lacks a portion of them. The table shows 150,000 to 200,000 clones, with around 92% occurring only once. Material: blood. Source of these receptors: a woman in her 30s in good health.

Concerning this clone: Distinct nucleotide sequences in the sample also encode this CDR3. The J gene is TRBJ2-7, the V gene TRBV5-1, with 13 bases matching TRBD2. The CDR3 runs 14 residues. V shed 3 bases, J shed 3 bases, and the junction held 0 bases outside the gene matches. Germline V gene lookup returns CDR1 SGHRS and CDR2 YFSETQ. CDR3 residues: CASSWTSGGYEQYF. CDR3 sequence (DNA): TGCGCCAGCAGCTGGACTAGCGGGGGCTACGAGCAGTACTTC.

J is TRBJ2-5 and V is TRBV10-2; 14 nucleotides line up with TRBD2. Trimming at V came to 6 bases and at J to 1 base, leaving 1 base not matched to a gene. This CDR3 is 15 amino acids long. Germline assignment: CDR1 WSHSY and CDR2 SAAADI. CDR3 in DNA: TGCGCCAGCAGGGGACTAGCGGGGGCCCAAGAGACCCAGTACTTC. Translating gives CASRGLAGAQETQYF.

The chain joins TRBV3-1 (or the pseudogene TRBV3-2) to TRBJ2-7; the D gene is possibly TRBD2 (6 bases). Germline CDR1 LGHDT, CDR2 YNNKEL (reference sequence). The CDR3 covers 13 residues. V was shortened by 6 bases and J by 2 bases, with 11 bases between the two germline ends. This CDR3 reads CASRRDGTYEQYF. CDR3 DNA sequence: TGTGCCAGCAGGCGGGACGGGACCTACGAGCAGTACTTC.

The V call is TRBV10-2, the J call TRBJ2-7; 12 positions match TRBD1. CDR1 is WSHSY, CDR2 SAAADI, per germline. Losses at the gene ends were 4 bases for V and 6 bases for J; bases not matched to a gene: 4. This CDR3 contains 14 residues. This chain's CDR3 is CASSGRDRGLEQYF. CDR3 bases: TGCGCCAGCAGTGGCCGGGACAGGGGGCTCGAGCAGTACTTC.

The chain joins TRBV4-3 to TRBJ1-2; TRBD1 matches 9 bases. V shed 5 bases, J shed 5 bases, and the junction held 6 bases outside the gene matches. The CDR3 totals 14 residues. CDR1 LGHNA and CDR2 YSLEER come from the germline V gene. The DNA for the CDR3 is TGCGCCAGCAGCGAAGGACAGGGGAGATATGGCTACACCTTC. Its translation is CASSEGQGRYGYTF.

On this clone: One junction end disagrees with the germline gene, perhaps due to a read error. The same CDR3 can be traced to other DNA sequences in this sample. This chain uses TRBV25-1 with TRBJ2-1, with 10 nucleotides matching TRBD2. This CDR3 spans 18 amino acids. Germline loops: CDR1 MGHDK, CDR2 SYGVNS. CDR3 sequence (DNA): TGTGCCAGCAGCGAATCCGCGACCCTAGCGGGAGTTTACAATGAGCAGTTCTTC. Its protein is CASSESATLAGVYNEQFF.

CDR3 in amino acids: CASSPRTGNTEAFF. In nucleotides, the CDR3 is TGTGCCAGCAGCCCCCGGACAGGGAACACTGAAGCTTTCTTT. The chain is built from TRBV7-2 and TRBJ1-1, with 7 positions matching TRBD1. J gave up 1 base and V 5 bases, and 4 bases lay outside the gene matches. Germline V gene sequence: CDR1 SGHTA, CDR2 FQGNSA. The CDR3 contains 14 residues.

The chain combines TRBV19 with TRBJ1-4; 7 nucleotides align to TRBD1. V lost 5 bases, J lost 3 bases, and 6 bases stayed unmatched. The CDR3 sequence is 15 residues long. CDR1 LNHDA and CDR2 SQIVND come from the germline V gene (reference sequence). The CDR3 coding sequence is TGTGCCAGTAGTGTCGGGCAGGGGGCTAATGAAAAACTGTTTTTT. Its protein product is CASSVGQGANEKLFF.

J is TRBJ2-1 and V is TRBV11-3; D is unresolved. The CDR3 extends over 15 amino acids. Per germline, CDR1 SGHNT and CDR2 YENEEA. V lost 5 bases to trimming and J lost 2 bases, with 13 bases between them. CDR3 coding DNA: TGTGCCAGCAGCCTCTACCAACTAACCTACAATGAGCAGTTCTTC. It is translated as CASSLYQLTYNEQFF.

V and J are TRBV19 and TRBJ1-5; 7 bases align to TRBD1. This CDR3 contains 15 residues. Losses at the gene ends were 7 bases for V and 4 bases for J; bases not matched to a gene: 10. The V gene's germline CDR1 is LNHDA and CDR2 SQIVND (reference sequence). Here the CDR3 DNA reads TGTGCCAGTACCCGGACAGGATGGGTAAATCAGCCCCAGCATTTT. It encodes CASTRTGWVNQPQHF.

This chain uses TRBV5-1 with TRBJ2-5; the D gene is possibly TRBD2 (5 bases). The V gene's germline CDR1 is SGHRS and CDR2 YFSETQ. This CDR3 is 13 amino acids long. The V end was cut by 0 bases, the J end by 4 bases, with 7 bases between. The CDR3 loop is CASSLGGPETQYF. The CDR3 nucleotides read TGCGCCAGCAGCTTGGGAGGGCCAGAGACCCAGTACTTC. Drawing the rest from reference TRBV5-1 and TRBJ2-5, the complete variable domain is KAGVTQTPRYLIKTRGQQVTLSCSPISGHRSVSWYQQTPGQGLQFLFEYFSETQRNKGNFPGRFSGRQFSNSRSEMNVSTLELGDSALYLCASSLGGPETQYFGPGTRLLVL.

The rearrangement uses TRBV3-1 (or the pseudogene TRBV3-2) and TRBJ2-3, with 12 bases matching TRBD2. The germline V gene has CDR1 LGHDT and CDR2 YNNKEL (reference sequence). With 4 bases clipped from V and 6 bases from J, the junction kept 5 bases outside the gene matches. The CDR3 length is 15 residues. For the CDR3, the DNA is TGTGCCAGCAGCCTCCGACTAGCGGGGGCCGATACGCAGTATTTT. It specifies CASSLRLAGADTQYF.

The rearrangement uses TRBV25-1 and TRBJ1-1; the match to TRBD1 covers 9 bases. The CDR3 is 15 residues long. Germline values: CDR1 MGHDK, CDR2 SYGVNS. V lost 3 bases to trimming and J lost 0 bases; unmatched junction nucleotides: 2. CDR3 loop: CASSDYRGLNTEAFF. The CDR3 DNA reads as TGTGCCAGCAGTGATTACAGGGGGCTGAACACTGAAGCTTTCTTT.

The chain recombines TRBV2 with TRBJ1-1; D gene unclear. Trimming removed 6 bases from V and 1 base from J, with 9 bases in between. The CDR3 extends over 13 amino acids. Germline CDR1 SNHLY, CDR2 FYNNEI. The CDR3 region has the DNA TGTGCCAGCAGGGACGATAGGAACACTGAAGCTTTCTTT. Its protein is CASRDDRNTEAFF.

The chain employs TRBV19 and TRBJ1-2; D unclear. V lost 3 bases, J lost 3 bases, and 14 bases lay in between. This CDR3 spans 15 amino acids. From germline, CDR1 is LNHDA and CDR2 SQIVND (reference sequence). This chain's CDR3 is CASSIRAAADYGYTF. For the CDR3, the DNA is TGTGCCAGTAGTATCCGGGCAGCCGCCGACTATGGCTACACCTTC.

J is TRBJ1-5 and V is TRBV10-2, with a possible D match to TRBD1 (5 bases). The CDR3 sequence is 14 residues long. CDR1 is WSHSY, CDR2 SAAADI, per germline. The germline V and J ends were trimmed by 0 bases and 4 bases, with 7 bases remaining between them. The CDR3 here is CASSESGANQPQHF. CDR3 DNA sequence: TGCGCCAGCAGTGAGTCCGGGGCAAATCAGCCCCAGCATTTT.

This clone was counted between two and nine times. The chain couples TRBV5-7 to TRBJ1-5, with 10 bases matching TRBD1. TRBV5-7 is recorded as an ORF, its role being uncertain. V dropped 4 bases and J dropped 6; count of bases not matched to a gene: 7. CDR3 length: 15 amino acids. The CDR3 sequence: CASSLQDRGSQPQHF. The CDR3 region has the DNA TGTGCCAGCAGCCTTCAGGACAGGGGGTCTCAGCCCCAGCATTTT.

This chain links TRBV15 with TRBJ1-5; D possibly corresponds to TRBD1 (5 bases). V lost 1 base and J 4 bases, leaving 17 bases between the germline ends. Germline-derived CDR1 and CDR2 are LNHNV and YYDKDF (reference sequence). The CDR3 extends over 17 amino acids. CDR3 amino acids: CATSRGWGDHNNQPQHF. The CDR3 nucleotides read TGTGCCACCAGCAGAGGGTGGGGGGACCATAATAATCAGCCCCAGCATTTT.

The gene calls are TRBV6-5 and TRBJ2-1; D remains ambiguous. The CDR3 spans 15 residues. Trimming cost V 2 bases and J 1 base, with 9 bases left between them. Germline-derived CDR1 and CDR2 are MNHEY and SVGAGI. The CDR3 region has the DNA TGTGCCAGCAGTTACCGGCGTCAGTCCTACAATGAGCAGTTCTTC. Its translation: CASSYRRQSYNEQFF.

The chain carries TRBV6-5 and TRBJ1-5; the D is unclear. Germline values: CDR1 MNHEY, CDR2 SVGAGI. The CDR3 is 14 amino acids. The V gene lost 5 bases and the J gene lost 4 bases, with 12 bases spanning the gap. The CDR3 protein is CASSPQQRNQPQHF. CDR3 sequence (DNA): TGTGCCAGCAGTCCGCAGCAGCGTAATCAGCCCCAGCATTTT.

The rearrangement links TRBV6-1 to TRBJ1-6, with D unresolved. The CDR3 extends over 16 amino acids. Between the trimmed V and J ends, which lost 0 bases and 3 bases, there was a span of 9 bases. Germline V lookup: CDR1 MNHNS, CDR2 SASEGT. The CDR3, as DNA: TGTGCCAGCAGTGAAGCGGGAGTCAACTATAATTCACCCCTCCACTTT. Encoded protein: CASSEAGVNYNSPLHF.

The V call is TRBV2, the J call TRBJ1-1; D is ambiguous. V lost 6 bases and J 0 bases, leaving 11 bases between the germline ends. Per the germline V gene, CDR1 is SNHLY and CDR2 is FYNNEI. The CDR3 contains 14 residues. CDR3 sequence: CASREGNLNTEAFF. DNA of the CDR3: TGTGCCAGCAGGGAGGGTAATTTGAACACTGAAGCTTTCTTT.

The chain employs TRBV5-5 and TRBJ2-1; TRBD1 is a possible D gene (6 bases). CDR1 and CDR2 from the germline V gene are SGHKS and YYEKEE (reference sequence). V lost 0 bases to trimming and J lost 5 bases, with 9 bases between them. This CDR3 spans 14 amino acids. CDR3 sequence: CASSLEHRDNEQFF. The CDR3 DNA reads TGTGCCAGCAGCTTGGAGCACAGGGACAATGAGCAGTTCTTC. Full variable domain (rest looked up from reference TRBV5-5 and TRBJ2-1): DAGVTQSPTHLIKTRGQQVTLRCSPISGHKSVSWYQQVLGQGPQFIFQYYEKEERGRGNFPDRFSARQFPNYSSELNVNALLLGDSALYLCASSLEHRDNEQFFGPGTRLTVL.

The chain recombines TRBV9 with TRBJ1-3, with D uncertain. V was pared by 0 bases and J by 4 bases, with 8 bases between. CDR3 length: 14 amino acids. Germline V gene lookup returns CDR1 SGDLS and CDR2 YYNGEE. CDR3 amino acids: CASSVGTGGNTIYF. In nucleotides, the CDR3 is TGTGCCAGCAGCGTAGGGACGGGGGGAAACACCATATATTTT.

This sequence joins TRBV5-1 and TRBJ1-2, with 9 bases matching TRBD1. CDR3 size: 15 residues. Germline V gene data show CDR1 as SGHRS and CDR2 as YFSETQ. J was trimmed by 3 bases and V by 0 bases; bases with no gene match: 3. For the CDR3, the DNA is TGCGCCAGCAGCTTGGACGGGACAGGGCACTATGGCTACACCTTC. Protein: CASSLDGTGHYGYTF. The full variable domain, rest sourced from reference TRBV5-1 and TRBJ1-2, is KAGVTQTPRYLIKTRGQQVTLSCSPISGHRSVSWYQQTPGQGLQFLFEYFSETQRNKGNFPGRFSGRQFSNSRSEMNVSTLELGDSALYLCASSLDGTGHYGYTFGSGTRLTVV.

The chain recombines TRBV7-2 with TRBJ2-7; the D gene could be TRBD1 or TRBD2 (7 bases each). Germline CDR1 SGHTA, CDR2 FQGNSA. This CDR3 contains 14 residues. The ends were cut back, 1 base at V and 4 bases at J, with 11 bases in the middle. The CDR3 DNA is TGTGCCAGCAGCTTAGGGCAGGGGGGGTACGAGCAGTACTTC. Protein sequence: CASSLGQGGYEQYF.